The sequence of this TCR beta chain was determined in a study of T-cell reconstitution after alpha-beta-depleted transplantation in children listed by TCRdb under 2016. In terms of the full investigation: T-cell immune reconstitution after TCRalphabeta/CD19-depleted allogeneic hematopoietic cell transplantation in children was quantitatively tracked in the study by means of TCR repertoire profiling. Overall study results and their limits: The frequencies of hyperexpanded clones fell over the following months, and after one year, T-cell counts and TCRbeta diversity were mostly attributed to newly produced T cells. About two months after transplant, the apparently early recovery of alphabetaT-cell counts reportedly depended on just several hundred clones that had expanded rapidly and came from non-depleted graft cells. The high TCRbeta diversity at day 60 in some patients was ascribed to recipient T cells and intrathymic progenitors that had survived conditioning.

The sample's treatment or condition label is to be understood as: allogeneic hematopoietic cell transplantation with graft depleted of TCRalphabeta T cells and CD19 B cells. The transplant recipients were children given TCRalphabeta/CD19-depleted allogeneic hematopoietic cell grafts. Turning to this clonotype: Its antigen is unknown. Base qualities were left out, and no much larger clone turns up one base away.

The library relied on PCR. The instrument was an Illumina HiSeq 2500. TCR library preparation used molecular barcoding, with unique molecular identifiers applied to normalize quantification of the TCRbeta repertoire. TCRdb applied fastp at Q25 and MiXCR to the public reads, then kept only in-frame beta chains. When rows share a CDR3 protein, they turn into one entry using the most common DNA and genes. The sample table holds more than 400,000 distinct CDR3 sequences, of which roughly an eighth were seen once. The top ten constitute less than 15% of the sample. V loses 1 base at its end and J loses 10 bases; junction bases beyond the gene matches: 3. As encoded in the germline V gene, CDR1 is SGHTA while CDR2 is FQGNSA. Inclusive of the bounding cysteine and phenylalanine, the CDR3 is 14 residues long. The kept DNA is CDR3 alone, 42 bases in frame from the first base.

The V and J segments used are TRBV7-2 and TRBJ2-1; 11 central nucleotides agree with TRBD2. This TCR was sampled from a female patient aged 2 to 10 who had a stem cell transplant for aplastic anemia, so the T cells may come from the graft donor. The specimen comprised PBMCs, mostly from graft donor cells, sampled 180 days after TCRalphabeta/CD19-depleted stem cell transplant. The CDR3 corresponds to CASSLGVAGGEQFF. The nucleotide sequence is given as TGTGCCAGCAGCTTAGGGGTAGCGGGAGGGGAGCAGTTCTTC.